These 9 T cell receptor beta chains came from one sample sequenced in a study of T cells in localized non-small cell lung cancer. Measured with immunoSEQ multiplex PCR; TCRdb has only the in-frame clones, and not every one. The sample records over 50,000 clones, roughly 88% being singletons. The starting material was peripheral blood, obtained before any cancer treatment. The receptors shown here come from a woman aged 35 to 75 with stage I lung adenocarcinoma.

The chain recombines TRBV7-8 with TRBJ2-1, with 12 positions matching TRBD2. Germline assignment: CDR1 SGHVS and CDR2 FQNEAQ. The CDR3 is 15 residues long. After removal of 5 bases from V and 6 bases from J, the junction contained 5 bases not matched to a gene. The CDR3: CASSTGLAGLNEQFF. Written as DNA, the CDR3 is TGTGCCAGCAGCACCGGACTAGCGGGGCTCAATGAGCAGTTCTTC.

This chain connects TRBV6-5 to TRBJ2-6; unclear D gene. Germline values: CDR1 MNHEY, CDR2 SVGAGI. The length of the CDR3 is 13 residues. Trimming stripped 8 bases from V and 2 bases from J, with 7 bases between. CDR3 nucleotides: TGTGCCAGCCTAGGACCTGGGGCCAACGTCCTGACTTTC. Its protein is CASLGPGANVLTF.

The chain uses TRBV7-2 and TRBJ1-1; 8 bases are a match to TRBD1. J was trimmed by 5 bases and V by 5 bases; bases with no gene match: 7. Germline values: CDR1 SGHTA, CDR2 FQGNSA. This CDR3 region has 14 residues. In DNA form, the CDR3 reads TGTGCCAGCAGCCTGAGACAGGGGCTAACTGAAGCTTTCTTT. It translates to CASSLRQGLTEAFF.

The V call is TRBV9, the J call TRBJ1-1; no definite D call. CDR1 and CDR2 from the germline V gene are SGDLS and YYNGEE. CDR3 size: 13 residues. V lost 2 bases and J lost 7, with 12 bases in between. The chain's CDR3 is CASSVGEGFEAFF. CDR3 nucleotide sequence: TGTGCCAGCAGCGTCGGGGAGGGATTTGAAGCTTTCTTT.

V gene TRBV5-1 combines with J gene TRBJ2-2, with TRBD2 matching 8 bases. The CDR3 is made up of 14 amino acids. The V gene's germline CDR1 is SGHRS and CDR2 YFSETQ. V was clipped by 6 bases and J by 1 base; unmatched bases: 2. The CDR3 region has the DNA TGCGCCAGCAACCGGGAGGGGAACACCGGGGAGCTGTTTTTT. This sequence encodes CASNREGNTGELFF.

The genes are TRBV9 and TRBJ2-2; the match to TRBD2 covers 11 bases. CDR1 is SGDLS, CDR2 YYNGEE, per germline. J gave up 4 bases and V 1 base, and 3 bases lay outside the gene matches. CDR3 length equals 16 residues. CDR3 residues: CASSVTSGSGTGELFF. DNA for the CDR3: TGTGCCAGCAGCGTAACTAGCGGGAGTGGCACCGGGGAGCTGTTTTTT.

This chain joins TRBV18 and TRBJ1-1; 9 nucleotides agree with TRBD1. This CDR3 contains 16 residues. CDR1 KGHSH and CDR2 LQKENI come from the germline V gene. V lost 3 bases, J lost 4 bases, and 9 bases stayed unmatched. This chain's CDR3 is CASSPERTGEGTEAFF. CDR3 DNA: TGTGCCAGCTCACCTGAACGGACAGGGGAGGGCACTGAAGCTTTCTTT.

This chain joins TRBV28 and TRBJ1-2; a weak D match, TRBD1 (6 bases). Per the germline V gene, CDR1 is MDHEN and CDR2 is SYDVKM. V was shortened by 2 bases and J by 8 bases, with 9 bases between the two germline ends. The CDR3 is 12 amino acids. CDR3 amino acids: CASSLRGGGYTF. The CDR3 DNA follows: TGTGCCAGCAGTTTACGGGGGGGCGGCTACACCTTC.

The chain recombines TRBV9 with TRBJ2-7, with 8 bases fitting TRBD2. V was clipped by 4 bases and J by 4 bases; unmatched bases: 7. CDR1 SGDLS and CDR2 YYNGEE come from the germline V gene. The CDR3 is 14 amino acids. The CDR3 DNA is TGTGCCAGCAGCAGCGGACTAGCTGGATACGAGCAGTACTTC. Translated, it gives CASSSGLAGYEQYF.